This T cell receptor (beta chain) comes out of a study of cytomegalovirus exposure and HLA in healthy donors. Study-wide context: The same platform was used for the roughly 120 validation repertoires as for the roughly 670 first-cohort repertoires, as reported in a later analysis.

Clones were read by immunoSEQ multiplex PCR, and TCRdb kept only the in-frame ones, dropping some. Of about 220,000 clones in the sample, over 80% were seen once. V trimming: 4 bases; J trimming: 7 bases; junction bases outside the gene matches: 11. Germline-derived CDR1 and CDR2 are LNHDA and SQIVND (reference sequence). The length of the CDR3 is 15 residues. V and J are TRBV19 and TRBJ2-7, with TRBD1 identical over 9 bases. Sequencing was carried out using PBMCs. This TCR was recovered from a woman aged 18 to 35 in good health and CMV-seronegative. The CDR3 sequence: CASSRSTGQGLEQYF. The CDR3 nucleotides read TGTGCCAGTAGTAGGTCGACGGGACAGGGCTTAGAGCAGTACTTC.